This T cell receptor beta chain appears in the sequencing data of a study of blood T cells in healthy people across ages. Whole-study findings and limits: Older age went with lower TCR beta diversity per million T cells, in a roughly linear way.

The CDR3 length is 13 residues. V was pared by 8 bases and J by 6 bases, with 8 bases of the junction left unmatched. From germline, CDR1 is MNHEY and CDR2 SVGEGT. Total RNA extraction produced at least 5.5 micrograms (per sample) for the study. In this sample, this clonotype turned up a few times. As yet, its antigen is unknown. Primers used in a second PCR of about 6 to 12 cycles were a sample-barcoded 5' primer and a J-beta primer mix. TCRdb reprocessed the 5' RACE reads via MiXCR and lists one record per CDR3 protein. The sample yields 650,000 to 1,000,000 distinct CDR3 sequences, around 36% seen once.

The receptor comes from a man in his late teens or twenties in good health. The sequenced sample consisted of blood. The chain is built from TRBV6-2 or TRBV6-3 and TRBJ2-5; 8 bases line up with TRBD2. In DNA, the CDR3 is TGTGCCAGCCCCTCGGGAGGGGGAAAGACCCAGTACTTC. Translation: CASPSGGGKTQYF.